A single sample is the source of the 2 T cell receptor beta chains below, sequenced in a study of regulatory T cells in long-lasting Graves disease. The time point was: newly diagnosed GD, antithyroid drugs for less than 3 months. There was RNA extracted from PBMCs, and the TCR library was made from it. Building the TCR beta libraries relied on iRepertoire HTBI primers, and CDR3 regions underwent Arm-PCR. TCRdb redid the calling of the multiplex PCR reads with MiXCR, one entry per CDR3 protein. The sample includes around 400,000 distinct CDR3 sequences, around 16% of them seen just once. These data were likewise used in another study, on T cells in Graves' hyperthyroidism and ophthalmopathy.

The sample was peripheral blood mononuclear cells (PBMCs), taken at new diagnosis, from a patient treated with antithyroid drugs. The receptors were gathered from a woman between 40 and 55 years old with Graves disease.

Comments on this clonotype: This may be a read error: a much more frequent sequence differs by one nucleotide. This chain uses TRBV15 with TRBJ2-7, with TRBD1 matching over 7 bases. The germline gives CDR1 LNHNV, CDR2 YYDKDF (reference sequence). V dropped 1 base and J dropped 2; count of bases not matched to a gene: 2. This CDR3 region has 14 residues. The CDR3 region has the DNA TGTGCCACCAGCAGAGGGGACAGAACCTACGAGCAGTACTTC. Amino acid sequence: CATSRGDRTYEQYF.

The CDR3 coding sequence is TGTGCCACCCAACAGGGATTCGGGGGCAATCAGCCCCAGCATTTT. It encodes CATQQGFGGNQPQHF. This chain uses TRBV19 with TRBJ1-5, with D possibly matching TRBD1 (6 bases). CDR1 and CDR2 (germline): LNHDA, SQIVND (reference sequence). V was pared by 10 bases and J by 2 bases, with 18 bases between. The CDR3 has 15 amino acids.